The sequence of this T cell receptor beta chain was determined in a study of cytomegalovirus exposure and HLA in healthy donors. This clone was seen a few times. Use of 60 Vbeta and 13 Jbeta primers characterized the PCR. Data came from immunoSEQ multiplex PCR; TCRdb stores just in-frame clones and leaves some out. This repertoire shows some 200,000 clones, around 74% found once; its top ten account for about 1.4%. CDR3 length equals 16 residues. Looked up from germline, CDR1 is KGHSH and CDR2 is LQKENI. V lost 4 bases and J lost 4; bases outside the gene matches: 7. This sequence was found in a girl aged 5-17 years in good health and CMV-seropositive. The chain is built from TRBV18 and TRBJ2-7; 13 bases match TRBD2. The sequenced material came from PBMCs. The CDR3 protein is CASSRPGTSGEYEQYF. The DNA for the CDR3 is TGTGCCAGCTCACGCCCCGGGACTAGCGGGGAATACGAGCAGTACTTC.